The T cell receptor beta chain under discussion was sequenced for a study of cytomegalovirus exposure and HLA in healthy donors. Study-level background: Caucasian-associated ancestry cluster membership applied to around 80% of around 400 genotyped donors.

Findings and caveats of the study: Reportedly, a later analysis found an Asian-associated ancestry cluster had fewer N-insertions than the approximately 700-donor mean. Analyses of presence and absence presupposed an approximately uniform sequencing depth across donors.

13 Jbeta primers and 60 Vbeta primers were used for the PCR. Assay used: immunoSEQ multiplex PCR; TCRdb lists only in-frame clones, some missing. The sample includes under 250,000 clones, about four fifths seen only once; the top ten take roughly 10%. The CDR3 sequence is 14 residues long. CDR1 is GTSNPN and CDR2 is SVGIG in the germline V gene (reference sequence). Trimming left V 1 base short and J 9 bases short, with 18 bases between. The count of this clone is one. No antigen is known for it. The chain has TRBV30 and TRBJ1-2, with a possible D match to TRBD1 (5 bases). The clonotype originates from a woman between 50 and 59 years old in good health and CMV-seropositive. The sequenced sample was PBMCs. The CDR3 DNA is TGTGCCTGGAGTGCCCTACTGGGGGGAAGTAGCTACACCTTC. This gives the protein CAWSALLGGSSYTF.